These 9 T cell receptor beta chains originate from one sample sequenced in a study of T cell responses to AZD1222 COVID-19 vaccine. Method: immunoSEQ multiplex PCR; TCRdb's copy keeps in-frame clones and lacks some. The sample holds around 99,000 clones; approximately 90% are singletons and the top ten take around 8.6%. The material was peripheral blood, obtained 28 days after the second AZD1222 dose. The receptors here all came from an adult who received the AZD1222 COVID-19 vaccine.

On this clone: The identical CDR3 is also encoded by other nucleotide sequences in the sample. The chain uses TRBV29-1 and TRBJ1-1, with D maybe TRBD1 (6 bases). Germline V gene lookup returns CDR1 SQVTM and CDR2 ANQGSEA. Trimming left V 4 bases short and J 2 bases short, with 11 bases between. The CDR3 totals 13 residues. CDR3 sequence: CSVANRANTEAFF. Here the CDR3 DNA reads TGCAGCGTTGCCAACAGGGCAAACACTGAAGCTTTCTTT.

The chain employs TRBV19 and TRBJ1-4, with D uncertain. V dropped 6 bases and J dropped 0 bases, with 14 bases sitting between them. The CDR3 covers 16 residues. The germline V gene has CDR1 LNHDA and CDR2 SQIVND (reference sequence). CDR3 bases: TGTGCCAGTAGACCCCCCCCTGGGGCAACTAATGAAAAACTGTTTTTT. Translating it yields CASRPPPGATNEKLFF.

The rearrangement joins TRBV5-1 to TRBJ2-7; 8 bases are shared with TRBD1. With 2 bases clipped from V and 4 bases from J, the junction kept 5 bases outside the gene matches. The CDR3 spans 14 residues. Per germline, CDR1 SGHRS and CDR2 YFSETQ. CDR3 in DNA: TGCGCCAGCAGCTTTGGACAGGGTTGGTACGAGCAGTACTTC. Amino acids: CASSFGQGWYEQYF.

The genes are TRBV11-2 and TRBJ2-3; D is unclear. Trimming shortened V by 3 bases and J by 2 bases, and 9 bases separated the two germline ends. The germline V gene encodes CDR1 SGHAT and CDR2 FQNNGV. The CDR3 loop spans 14 amino acids. The chain's CDR3 is CASSFITTTDTQYF. The DNA for the CDR3 is TGTGCCAGCAGCTTTATTACTACCACAGATACGCAGTATTTT.

In this sample, this clone turned up once. The chain has TRBV13 and TRBJ2-1; D call uncertain. The V end was cut by 0 bases, the J end by 8 bases, with 5 bases between. CDR1 and CDR2 from the germline V gene are PRHDT and FYEKMQ (reference sequence). This CDR3 has 12 amino acids. CDR3 protein: CASSLGVHEQFF. In nucleotides, the CDR3 is TGTGCCAGCAGCTTAGGCGTCCATGAGCAGTTCTTC.

The CDR3 DNA follows: TGTGCCAGCTCACTTAGCTCTGGGGCCAACGTCCTGACTTTC. Its protein product is CASSLSSGANVLTF. The chain links TRBV18 to TRBJ2-6; unclear D gene. In germline, CDR1 is KGHSH, CDR2 LQKENI. Between the trimmed V and J ends, which lost 4 bases and 0 bases, there was a span of 4 bases. This CDR3 has 14 residues.

V is TRBV9 and J is TRBJ2-7; D gene uncertain. The CDR3 has 14 amino acids. Germline assignment: CDR1 SGDLS and CDR2 YYNGEE. The germline V and J ends were trimmed by 4 bases and 5 bases, with 16 bases remaining between them. In DNA form, the CDR3 reads TGTGCCAGCAGCCCCCCAGGATCTCGGGACGAGCAGTACTTC. Its protein product is CASSPPGSRDEQYF.

The chain couples TRBV11-2 to TRBJ2-3; D might be TRBD2 (6 bases). This CDR3 spans 15 amino acids. Germline CDR1 and CDR2: SGHAT and FQNNGV. V was pared by 5 bases and J by 2 bases, with 14 bases between. CDR3 residues: CASSATGDPTDTQYF. CDR3 bases: TGTGCCAGCAGCGCAACGGGAGATCCCACAGATACGCAGTATTTT.

Concerning this clone itself: Other nucleotide sequences from this sample produce the same CDR3. V usage is TRBV5-1 and J usage is TRBJ2-2; maybe TRBD2 (6 bases). Germline V lookup: CDR1 SGHRS, CDR2 YFSETQ. CDR3 length: 15 amino acids. V was pared by 4 bases and J by 2 bases, with 12 bases between. The DNA for the CDR3 is TGCGCCAGCAGCCCCGGGACTCCTAACACCGGGGAGCTGTTTTTT. Translation: CASSPGTPNTGELFF.